Below, one TCR beta chain is given with its context. Its antigen remains unidentified. The entry originates in a study of T-cell memory formation after mild COVID-19. General study points: Clones shrinking between day 15 and 85 showed a balanced CD4/CD8 split, and those that grew later tilted toward CD4+. Among contracting clones, CD4+ were mainly CM/EM and CD8+ enriched in EMRA.

One entry per CDR3 protein results from TCRdb running MiXCR on the 5' RACE reads. The table has under 250,000 distinct CDR3 sequences, around 9.5% seen once. The sample comprised PBMCs or a T cell subset sorted from them (not recorded which). The origin of this receptor is a man younger than 35 who had mild COVID-19 (a few samples of this study predate the infection). Cell type and time point are not known.

The CDR3 coding sequence is TGTGCCAGCAGCTTAGATCCCCCAGGGAGGAGAGATCAGCCCCAGCATTTT. This encodes CASSLDPPGRRDQPQHF. The chain has TRBV11-3 and TRBJ1-5; D may be TRBD1 (5 bases). V lost 0 bases, J lost 5 bases, and 17 bases lay in between. CDR1 and CDR2 from the germline V gene are SGHNT and YENEEA. The CDR3 extends over 17 amino acids.